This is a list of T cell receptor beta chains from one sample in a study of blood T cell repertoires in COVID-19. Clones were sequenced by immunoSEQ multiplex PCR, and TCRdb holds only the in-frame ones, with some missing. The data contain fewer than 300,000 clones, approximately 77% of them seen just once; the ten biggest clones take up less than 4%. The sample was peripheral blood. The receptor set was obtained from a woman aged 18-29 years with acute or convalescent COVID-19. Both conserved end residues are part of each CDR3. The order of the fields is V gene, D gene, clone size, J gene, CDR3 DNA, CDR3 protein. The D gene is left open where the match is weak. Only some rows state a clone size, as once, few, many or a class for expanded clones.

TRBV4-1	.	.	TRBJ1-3	TGCGCCAGCAGCCAAGACTCGGGGGCTGGAAACACCATATATTTT	CASSQDSGAGNTIYF
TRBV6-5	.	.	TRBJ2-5	TGTGCCAGCACCACTAGTGGAGGGGAGTCGGAGACCCAGTACTTC	CASTTSGGESETQYF
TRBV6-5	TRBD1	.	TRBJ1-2	TGTGCCAGCAGGGGACAGGGTTTAGGCGGCTACACCTTC	CASRGQGLGGYTF
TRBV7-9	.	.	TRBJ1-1	TGTGCCAGCAGCCAAAATCGAGGAGTGAACACTGAAGCTTTCTTT	CASSQNRGVNTEAFF
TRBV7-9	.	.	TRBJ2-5	TGTGCCAGCAGCTCCCAGACCCCGCGGGTGGAGACCCAGTACTTC	CASSSQTPRVETQYF
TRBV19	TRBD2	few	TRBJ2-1	TGTGCCAGTAGTCTACAGCGGGACTCCTACAATGAGCAGTTCTTC	CASSLQRDSYNEQFF
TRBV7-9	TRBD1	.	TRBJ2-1	TGTGCCAGCAGCTTAGGGACAGGGGGATTAAACAATGAGCAGTTCTTC	CASSLGTGGLNNEQFF
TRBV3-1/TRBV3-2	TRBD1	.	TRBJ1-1	TGTGCCAGCAGCCAGGGACTCAGGGGGCGGAACACTGAAGCTTTCTTT	CASSQGLRGRNTEAFF
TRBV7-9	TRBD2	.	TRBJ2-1	TGTGCCAGCAGGGTCTGGGGACTAGCGGGGAATGAGCAGTTCTTC	CASRVWGLAGNEQFF
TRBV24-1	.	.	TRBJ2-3	TGTGCCACCAGTGATTGGGGAACAGGGAGCACAGATACGCAGTATTTT	CATSDWGTGSTDTQYF
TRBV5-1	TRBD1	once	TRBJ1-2	TGCGCCAGCAGCTTAGGACAGGGAGGGTATGGCTACACCTTC	CASSLGQGGYGYTF
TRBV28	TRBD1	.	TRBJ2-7	TGTGCCAGCAGTTTATCTGGACAGGCCTCCTACGAGCAGTACTTC	CASSLSGQASYEQYF
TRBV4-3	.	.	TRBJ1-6	TGCGCCAGCAGCCAAGATCCCCCAGGGGAAAATTCACCCCTCCACTTT	CASSQDPPGENSPLHF
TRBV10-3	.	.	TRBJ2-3	TGTGCCATCAGTGGGTCGGCAGGGACTAGCACAGATACGCAGTATTTT	CAISGSAGTSTDTQYF
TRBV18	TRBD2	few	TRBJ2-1	TGTGCCAGCTCACCAGGGCCTAGCGGGACCCATGAGCAGTTCTTC	CASSPGPSGTHEQFF
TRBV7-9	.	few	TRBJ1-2	TGTGCCAGCAGCTTAGGGGAGGTTGGCTATGGCTACACCTTC	CASSLGEVGYGYTF
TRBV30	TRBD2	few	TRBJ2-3	TGTGCCGGCCGGACTAGCGGGAGGGGCCACACAGATACGCAGTATTTT	CAGRTSGRGHTDTQYF
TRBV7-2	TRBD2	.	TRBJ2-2	TGTGCCAGCAGCCCTAGGGGGACTAGCGGAGGGTTCACCGGGGAGCTGTTTTTT	CASSPRGTSGGFTGELFF
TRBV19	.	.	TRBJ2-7	TGTGCCAGTAGTCCAGACGAAACCTGGGGGGACTCAGGCCTGTACGAGCAGTACTTC	CASSPDETWGDSGLYEQYF
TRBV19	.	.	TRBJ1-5	TGTGCCAGTAGTATAGGAGTCAGGAGCAATCAGCCCCAGCATTTT	CASSIGVRSNQPQHF
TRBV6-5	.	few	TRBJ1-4	TGTGCCAGCAGTTACACGGGGGGCCGGGCTGAAAAACTGTTTTTT	CASSYTGGRAEKLFF
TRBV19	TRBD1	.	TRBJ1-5	TGTGCCAGTACCCCAGGGGGCAACAATCAGCCCCAGCATTTT	CASTPGGNNQPQHF
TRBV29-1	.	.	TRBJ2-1	TGCAGCGTTTTGACAAAGTTGGGCAATGAGCAGTTCTTC	CSVLTKLGNEQFF
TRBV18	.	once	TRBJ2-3	TGTGCCAGCTCACCACCCCAGGGGTTCGATACGCAGTATTTT	CASSPPQGFDTQYF
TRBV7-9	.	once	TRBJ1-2	TGTGCCAGCAGCTCACAAACAGAGGGCTACACCTTC	CASSSQTEGYTF
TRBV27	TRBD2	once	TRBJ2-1	TGTGCCAGCAGTCCGGACGGACTAGCGGGAGACTTCGATGAGCAGTTCTTC	CASSPDGLAGDFDEQFF
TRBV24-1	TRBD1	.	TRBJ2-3	TGTGCCACCAGCGGACAGGACATCACAGATACGCAGTATTTT	CATSGQDITDTQYF
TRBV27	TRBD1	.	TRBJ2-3	TGTGCCAGCAGTATACAGGGGGCGTTTGATACGCAGTATTTT	CASSIQGAFDTQYF
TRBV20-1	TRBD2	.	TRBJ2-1	TGCAGTGCTAGTAGCGGGAGTAGGAATGAGCAGTTCTTC	CSASSGSRNEQFF
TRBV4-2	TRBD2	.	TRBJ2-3	TGTGCCAGCAGCCAAGATCGGGTGGGGTGGCGGGAGCCACCTAGCACAGATACGCAGTATTTT	CASSQDRVGWREPPSTDTQYF